A single sample gave rise to the 13 T cell receptor beta chains below, sequenced in a study of OX40 agonist ivuxolimab in advanced cancers. Measured with immunoSEQ multiplex PCR; TCRdb has only the in-frame clones, and not every one. The sample has about 62,000 clones; 65% to 90% are singletons. Source: CD4+ or CD8+ T cells sorted from blood, taken in a trial of the OX40 agonist ivuxolimab. Receptor source: an adult with an advanced solid tumor such as melanoma, head and neck, liver or kidney cancer.

This chain links TRBV7-9 with TRBJ2-3, with a weak D call TRBD1 (6 bases). This CDR3 is built from 15 residues. The V end was cut by 8 bases, the J end by 2 bases, with 17 bases between. Germline loops: CDR1 SEHNR, CDR2 FQNEAQ (reference sequence). The CDR3 nucleotides are TGTGCCAGCTCACGGCCCACAGGGACCACAGATACGCAGTATTTT. This translates into CASSRPTGTTDTQYF. Supplemented by reference TRBV7-9 and TRBJ2-3, the full variable domain reads DTGVSQNPRHKITKRGQNVTFRCDPISEHNRLYWYRQTLGQGPEFLTYFQNEAQLEKSRLLSDRFSAERPKGSFSTLEIQRTEQGDSAMYLCASSRPTGTTDTQYFGPGTRLTVL.

This chain connects TRBV7-9 to TRBJ2-7; D unresolved. The CDR3 consists of 11 residues. The V end was cut by 2 bases, the J end by 5 bases, with 4 bases between. From germline, CDR1 is SEHNR and CDR2 FQNEAQ (reference sequence). For the CDR3, the DNA is TGTGCCAGCAGCTTATCCCACGAGCAGTACTTC. Translated, it gives CASSLSHEQYF.

Here the CDR3 reads CASSPGTKNYGYTF. CDR3 coding DNA: TGTGCCAGCAGCCCCGGAACAAAAAACTATGGCTACACCTTC. V gene TRBV5-6 combines with J gene TRBJ1-2; D not resolved. The CDR3 has 14 amino acids. Germline loops: CDR1 SGHDT, CDR2 YYEEEE. The V gene lost 4 bases and the J gene lost 2 bases, with 12 bases spanning the gap.

Worth noting for this clone: The sample carries other DNA sequences with the same CDR3. The V gene is TRBV2, the J gene TRBJ2-5; 10 bases are a match to TRBD1. The length of the CDR3 is 17 residues. After removal of 5 bases from V and 4 bases from J, the junction contained 13 bases not matched to a gene. CDR1 and CDR2 from the germline V gene are SNHLY and FYNNEI. Written as DNA, the CDR3 is TGTGCCAGCAGTTCAATACGCCGGGACAGGGGAGGAGAGACCCAGTACTTC. Protein product: CASSSIRRDRGGETQYF.

V usage is TRBV9 and J usage is TRBJ2-1; weak D call: TRBD1 (7 bases). The CDR3 has 18 amino acids. From germline, CDR1 is SGDLS and CDR2 YYNGEE. The ends were cut back, 0 bases at V and 6 bases at J, with 22 bases in the middle. The CDR3 DNA follows: TGTGCCAGCAGCGTAGGGCTCCGCGGGGACAGCCTAATCAATGAGCAGTTCTTC. It translates to CASSVGLRGDSLINEQFF. Together with reference TRBV9 and TRBJ2-1, the CDR3 gives the full variable domain: DSGVTQTPKHLITATGQRVTLRCSPRSGDLSVYWYQQSLDQGLQFLIQYYNGEERAKGNILERFSAQQFPDLHSELNLSSLELGDSALYFCASSVGLRGDSLINEQFFGPGTRLTVL.

This chain uses TRBV5-1 with TRBJ2-7; 7 nucleotides match TRBD1. There are 16 residues in the CDR3. Germline CDR1 is SGHRS and CDR2 is YFSETQ. The V segment lost 4 bases and the J segment 5 bases; nucleotides outside the gene matches: 15. The CDR3 DNA follows: TGCGCCAGCAGCCCGAGACAGGGAGTACAGGGGAACGAGCAGTACTTC. Amino acid sequence: CASSPRQGVQGNEQYF.

The rearrangement uses TRBV7-9 and TRBJ2-2; possibly TRBD1 or TRBD2 for D (5 bases each). From germline, CDR1 is SEHNR and CDR2 FQNEAQ (reference sequence). The germline V and J ends were trimmed by 5 bases and 0 bases, with 10 bases remaining between them. The length of the CDR3 is 15 residues. The CDR3: CASSPGRTNTGELFF. The CDR3 region has the DNA TGTGCCAGCAGCCCAGGGAGAACGAACACCGGGGAGCTGTTTTTT.

The gene calls are TRBV11-2 and TRBJ2-7; D remains unclear. This CDR3 contains 11 residues. From germline, CDR1 is SGHAT and CDR2 FQNNGV. Trimming pared 2 bases from V and 3 bases from J, leaving 2 bases between. In DNA, the CDR3 is TGTGCCAGCAGCTTACACTACGAGCAGTACTTC. It codes for CASSLHYEQYF.

This chain joins TRBV6-1 and TRBJ2-1; D is unresolved. CDR3 size: 14 residues. V lost 1 base and J 3 bases, leaving 7 bases between the germline ends. Germline assignment: CDR1 MNHNS and CDR2 SASEGT. The CDR3, as DNA: TGTGCCAGCAGTGAAGGGCAAAACTACAATGAGCAGTTCTTC. Its protein product is CASSEGQNYNEQFF.

The chain recombines TRBV11-2 with TRBJ1-5, with TRBD1 matching 7 bases. Trimming cost V 0 bases and J 7 bases; bases outside gene matches: 0. This CDR3 spans 13 amino acids. Germline lookup yields CDR1 SGHAT and CDR2 FQNNGV. The chain's CDR3 is CASSLEGGQPQHF. CDR3 nucleotide sequence: TGTGCCAGCAGCTTAGAAGGGGGCCAGCCCCAGCATTTT.

The chain recombines TRBV18 with TRBJ1-2, with 9 nucleotides matching TRBD1. This CDR3 spans 14 amino acids. V shed 3 bases, J shed 5 bases, and the junction held 4 bases outside the gene matches. The V gene's germline CDR1 is KGHSH and CDR2 LQKENI. Here the CDR3 reads CASSPATGGYGYTF. The CDR3 nucleotides read TGTGCCAGCTCACCCGCGACAGGGGGGTATGGCTACACCTTC.

This clone came up once. The junction and the germline gene differ at one end; a read error may be behind it. The genes are TRBV6-5 and TRBJ2-7; D unclear. The germline V gene has CDR1 MNHEY and CDR2 SVGAGI. The CDR3 covers 15 residues. CDR3 nucleotide sequence: TGTGCCAGCAGTCCATCACATTCGACATCCTCCGAGCAGTACTTC. Its translation is CASSPSHSTSSEQYF.

The chain carries TRBV18 and TRBJ1-2; 7 bases agree with TRBD1. This CDR3 region has 13 residues. The ends lost 3 bases at V and 7 bases at J; junction bases unmatched: 5. Germline V lookup: CDR1 KGHSH, CDR2 LQKENI. CDR3 protein: CASSPNRGPGYTF. In DNA form, the CDR3 reads TGTGCCAGCTCACCGAACAGGGGTCCTGGCTACACCTTC.